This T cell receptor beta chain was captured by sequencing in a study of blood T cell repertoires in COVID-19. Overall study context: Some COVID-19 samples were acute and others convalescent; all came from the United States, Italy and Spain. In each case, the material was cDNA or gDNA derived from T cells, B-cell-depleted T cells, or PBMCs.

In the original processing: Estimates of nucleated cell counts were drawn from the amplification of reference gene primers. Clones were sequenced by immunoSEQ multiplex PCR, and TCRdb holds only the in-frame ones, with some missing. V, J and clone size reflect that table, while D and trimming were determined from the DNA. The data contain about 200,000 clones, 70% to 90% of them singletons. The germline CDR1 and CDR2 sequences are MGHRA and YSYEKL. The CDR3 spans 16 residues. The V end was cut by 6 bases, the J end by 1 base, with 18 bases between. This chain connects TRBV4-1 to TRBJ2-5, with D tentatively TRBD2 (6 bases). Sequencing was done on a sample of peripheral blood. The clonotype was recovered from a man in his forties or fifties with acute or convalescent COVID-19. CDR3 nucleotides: TGCGCCAGCAGGAAAGGGCCAGGAGGGAGCCAAGAGACCCAGTACTTC. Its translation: CASRKGPGGSQETQYF.